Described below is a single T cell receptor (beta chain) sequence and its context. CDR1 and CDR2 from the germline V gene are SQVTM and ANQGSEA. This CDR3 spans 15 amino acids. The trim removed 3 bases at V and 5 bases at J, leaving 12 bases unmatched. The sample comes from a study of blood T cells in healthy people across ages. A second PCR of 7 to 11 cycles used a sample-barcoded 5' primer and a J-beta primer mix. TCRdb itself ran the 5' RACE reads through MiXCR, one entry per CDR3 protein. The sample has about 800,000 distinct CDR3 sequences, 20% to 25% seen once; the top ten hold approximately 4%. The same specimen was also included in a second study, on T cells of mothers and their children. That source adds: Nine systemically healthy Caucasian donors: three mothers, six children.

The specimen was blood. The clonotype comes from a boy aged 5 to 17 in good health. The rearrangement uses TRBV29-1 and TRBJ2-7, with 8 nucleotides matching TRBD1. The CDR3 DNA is TGCAGCGTTGAGGAGCCGACAGGGGTGAGCCACGAGCAGTACTTC. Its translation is CSVEEPTGVSHEQYF.